The 7 T cell receptor beta chains reported below all come from one sample, sequenced in a study of blood T cell repertoires in COVID-19. Some clones are missing from TCRdb's copy, which holds only in-frame ones; the method was immunoSEQ multiplex PCR. The sample records fewer than 250,000 clones, under 85% being singletons. The sample taken for sequencing was peripheral blood. These receptors were taken from a human donor in a cohort sampled during active COVID-19.

The CDR3 bases are TGTGCCAGCAGACAGGGGCCCGGGGAGCAGTACTTC. Protein product: CASRQGPGEQYF. The chain couples TRBV12-3 or TRBV12-4 to TRBJ2-7, with TRBD1 matching 7 bases. With V trimmed by 6 bases and J by 7 bases, 6 bases remained unmatched. This CDR3 has 12 amino acids.

J is TRBJ2-7 and V is TRBV29-1; 8 nucleotides agree with TRBD1. V trimming: 6 bases; J trimming: 5 bases; junction bases outside the gene matches: 9. The germline V gene has CDR1 SQVTM and CDR2 ANQGSEA. The CDR3 sequence is 13 residues long. The CDR3 loop is CSVTGQGWHEQYF. The DNA for the CDR3 is TGCAGCGTCACTGGACAGGGCTGGCACGAGCAGTACTTC.

The rearrangement joins TRBV6-2 or TRBV6-3 to TRBJ2-3; tentatively, D is TRBD1 (6 bases). Trimming pared 2 bases from V and 2 bases from J, leaving 8 bases between. The CDR3 length is 14 residues. The V gene's germline CDR1 is MNHEY and CDR2 SVGEGT. CDR3 sequence (DNA): TGTGCCAGCAGTTACAAGGGGGACACAGATACGCAGTATTTT. Protein sequence: CASSYKGDTDTQYF.

The rearrangement links TRBV6-5 to TRBJ2-5; a weak D match, TRBD1 (5 bases). The CDR3 consists of 14 residues. CDR1 and CDR2 from the germline V gene are MNHEY and SVGAGI. Trimming took off 2 bases at V and 7 bases at J, with 14 bases between the two ends. DNA of the CDR3: TGTGCCAGCAGTTACGGGGCCGGCCTGGGGACCCAGTACTTC. Translating it yields CASSYGAGLGTQYF.

V and J are TRBV5-1 and TRBJ1-3; TRBD1 matches at 10 bases. The germline CDR1 and CDR2 sequences are SGHRS and YFSETQ. The CDR3 has 17 residues. J lost 2 bases, V lost 1 base, and 6 bases had no gene match. The CDR3 bases are TGCGCCAGCAGCTTGAAATTTGACAGGGGGCCTGGAAACACCATATATTTT. This codes for CASSLKFDRGPGNTIYF.

This clone was counted a single time. The gene calls are TRBV10-3 and TRBJ1-5; D is unclear. The CDR3 runs to 17 residues. The V end was cut by 6 bases, the J end by 0 bases, with 18 bases between. The germline gives CDR1 ENHRY, CDR2 SYGVKD. The CDR3 DNA follows: TGTGCCATCAGCCCGGGCGAACGAGGGAATAGCAATCAGCCCCAGCATTTT. This gives the protein CAISPGERGNSNQPQHF.

V and J are TRBV9 and TRBJ2-3, with 9 bases matching TRBD1. The CDR3 is 16 amino acids. CDR1 SGDLS and CDR2 YYNGEE come from the germline V gene. Germline trimming cut 0 bases from V and 5 bases from J; bases unmatched to any gene: 7. The CDR3 nucleotides are TGTGCCAGCAGCGTAGCTAAATGGACAGGGGAAGATACGCAGTATTTT. Its protein is CASSVAKWTGEDTQYF.